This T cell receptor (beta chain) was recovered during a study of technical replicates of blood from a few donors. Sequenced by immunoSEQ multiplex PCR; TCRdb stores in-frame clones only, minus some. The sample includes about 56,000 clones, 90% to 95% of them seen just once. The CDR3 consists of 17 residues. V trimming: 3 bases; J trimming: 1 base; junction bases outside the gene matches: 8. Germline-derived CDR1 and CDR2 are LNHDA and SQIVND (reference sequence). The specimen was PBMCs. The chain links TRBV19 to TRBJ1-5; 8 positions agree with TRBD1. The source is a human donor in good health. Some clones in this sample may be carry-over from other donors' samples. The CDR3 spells CASSIHATGGSNQPQHF. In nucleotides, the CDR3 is TGTGCCAGTAGTATCCACGCCACAGGGGGAAGCAATCAGCCCCAGCATTTT. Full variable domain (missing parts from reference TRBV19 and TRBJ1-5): DGGITQSPKYLFRKEGQNVTLSCEQNLNHDAMYWYRQDPGQGLRLIYYSQIVNDFQKGDIAEGYSVSREKKESFPLTVTSAQKNPTAFYLCASSIHATGGSNQPQHFGDGTRLSIL.